These T cell receptor beta chains were read from a single sample in a study of PD-1 blockade in classical Hodgkin lymphoma. Repertoires were generated with immunoSEQ multiplex PCR, while TCRdb's copy carries only in-frame clones and drops some. The repertoire holds around 53,000 clones, with approximately 76% as singletons. The sequenced sample was peripheral blood mononuclear cells (PBMCs), obtained before the fourth cycle of nivolumab. The receptors were gathered from a human donor with classical Hodgkin lymphoma. Both conserved end residues are trimmed from each CDR3.

v_gene: TRBV19
len: 12
CDR3aa: ASYTREPGGGYT

v_gene: TRBV14
len: 9
CDR3aa: ASSHSHEQY

v_gene: TRBV7-2
len: 9
CDR3aa: ASSPWDTQY

v_gene: TRBV4-1
len: 15
CDR3aa: ASSQANFLGANTEAF

v_gene: TRBV7-8
len: 13
CDR3aa: ASSLVGLPLNEQF

v_gene: TRBV11-3
len: 12
CDR3aa: ASSFQTDYNEQF

v_gene: TRBV6-1
len: 18
CDR3aa: ASSDGMPGQDGSAVQPQH

v_gene: TRBV25-1
len: 11
CDR3aa: ASSPGGNTEAF

v_gene: TRBV4-1
len: 11
CDR3aa: ASQARGEETQY

v_gene: TRBV28
len: 13
CDR3aa: ASSRPGQGYQPQH

v_gene: TRBV30
len: 17
CDR3aa: AWSVIGGLAGGKRETQY

v_gene: TRBV28
len: 14
CDR3aa: ASRAGGGRAFNEQF